The clone carrying this TCR beta chain came up a few times. What it binds is unknown. The assay that was used to sequence DNA from cultured CD4+ T cells was the Oncomine TCR Beta short-read assay. The authors extracted genomic DNA from cultured CD4+ T cells. Each CDR3 protein is one row after TCRdb ran MiXCR on the PCR reads. The sample consists of 20,000 to 25,000 distinct CDR3 sequences, 50% of them appearing once. This record comes from a study of vaccination and CD4 T cells after COVID-19. Overall study: The interval from dose two to post-vaccine sampling had a median of roughly 70 days, and it ranged from 14 to 241.

Treatment denoted: 10-day PBMC culture with coronavirus spike peptide pools or control peptides (ViraFEST assay). General study findings and limits: Post-vaccination reactive clonotypes (median roughly 35) did not differ significantly from post-infection (21).

This CDR3 spans 14 amino acids. Germline lookup yields CDR1 SGHVS and CDR2 FQNEAQ. The V and J ends lost 6 bases and 7 bases, in that order; junction bases with no gene match: 6. Sequenced sample: CD4+ T cells from blood, cultured in vitro. V gene TRBV7-8 combines with J gene TRBJ2-2; 9 bases are shared with TRBD1. This TCR came from a human donor who had recovered from COVID-19. CDR3 in DNA: TGTGCCAGCAGACGGACAGGGGCACGCGGGGAGCTGTTTTTT. Translating gives CASRRTGARGELFF.